This T cell receptor beta chain was found in a study of control samples from healthy donors and cancer patients. This table comes from immunoSEQ multiplex PCR, and its TCRdb copy is limited to in-frame clones, with some not included. Among under 450,000 clones listed, 90% were seen once. This CDR3 contains 15 residues. The chain combines TRBV21-1 with TRBJ2-7; TRBD2 reflects the table's D call only, with no check against the DNA. TRBV21-1 is labeled a pseudogene. Input material: PBMCs. The source is a man aged 35-49 years with head and neck cancer. CDR3 loop: CAITGPKAGVCEQYF. CDR3 DNA: TGTGCCATTACCGGGCCGAAAGCCGGGGTCTGCGAGCAGTACTTC.